This T cell receptor beta chain was obtained from a study of T cells in Graves' hyperthyroidism and ophthalmopathy (dated by TCRdb to the late 2010s). In terms of the full investigation: Peripheral blood was collected at initial diagnosis, before any treatment. To identify distinguishing TCR V-J signatures, a discovery cohort of about a hundred patients was used, comprising 40 to 45 with Graves' ophthalmopathy and some 60 with stable Graves' hyperthyroidism. Whether ophthalmopathy could be predicted prospectively was tested in an independent validation cohort made up of fewer than 20 hyperthyroidism patients plus 17 patients who later progressed to ophthalmopathy. The 100 discovery patients were divided at random into training and test sets in a 7:3 ratio. Thyroid tissue and blood T-cell repertoires from more than five Graves' hyperthyroidism patients were also compared in the study. After blood sampling, hyperthyroidism patients were treated with methimazole at a starting dose of 30 mg daily, and ophthalmopathy patients were treated with high-dose intravenous methylprednisolone. According to the paper, TCR Vbeta CDR3 sequencing was carried out on around 140 peripheral blood samples, which came from fewer than 50 ophthalmopathy, around 74 hyperthyroidism and about 17 progressor patients. What the research found in general, with its limitations: A 13 V-J signature model separated ophthalmopathy from stable hyperthyroidism, with 87.88% sensitivity and just under 84% specificity in cross-validation and 80%/75% in testing. In validation, progression to ophthalmopathy was predicted by the model with more than 65% sensitivity and around 76% specificity, a median of roughly 6.4 months before onset. Most expanded thyroid clonotypes (frequency above 0.001) were also found in blood, which suggests that blood repertoires may mirror thyroid immune responses. No statistical method was used to fix the sample size in advance, and group allocation was not hidden from the investigators.

This clonotype has a handful of counts. Its antigen specificity is not known. No per-base quality is available; no much larger clone lies one base away. Hyperthyroidism patients were aged 18 to 65 years and newly diagnosed, with disease duration of less than 2 months. The study excluded patients with uncontrolled infections, other autoimmune diseases, pregnancy or lactation. Clinical symptoms, serum thyroxine and TRAb, thyroid ultrasound, and orbital computed tomography formed the basis for the diagnoses. Blood from progressor patients was collected at the time of first diagnosis with hyperthyroidism, before any ophthalmopathy symptoms had appeared. PBMCs were separated from over 9 ml of fresh peripheral blood using Ficoll-Paque density gradient centrifugation. Progressor patients were initially diagnosed with Graves' hyperthyroidism and developed ophthalmopathy during follow-up. Total RNA was extracted using Trizol reagent, and RNA quality was assessed on an Agilent 2100 Bioanalyzer.

The TCR beta CDR3 regions were amplified from the RNA transcripts. For the first round of RT-PCR on the TCR CDR3, the HTBI primer set was used together with the Qiagen OneStep RT-PCR kit. Libraries were constructed in a second round of multiplex PCR, after which size selection and purification were carried out. The libraries were sequenced on an Illumina HiSeq2000 using paired-end 100 bp reads. From the authors' description of their analysis: Raw data were processed with SOAPnuke, discarding reads with adapters, uncalled bases, mean Phred below 15, or no exact constant-primer or identifier match. High-quality paired reads were merged with COPE v1.2.5, and unique nucleotide sequences were defined as clonotypes. MiTCR v1.1 was used to align clonotypes to the IMGT TRBV, TRBD and TRBJ reference segments. The analysis included only V-J combinations with a frequency above 0.0001, which together covered more than 98% of the repertoires. A TCS score was defined as the ratio between F50 (clonal expansion) and ExV (chaos), using BLOSUM62-based TCRdist between CDR3 peptides within each V-J. Welch's t-statistics and random forest reduced fewer than 600 V-J features to 10 to 15, which were used in a naive Bayes classifier (R e1071). TCRdb ran its own pipeline on the public reads, namely fastp trimming at Q25 and MiXCR clone calling, and kept in-frame beta chains. A single entry per CDR3 protein holds the most common genes and DNA from its merged rows. TCRdb's processing, not the authors', yielded these V and J calls. Within this sample are about 770,000 distinct CDR3 sequences, with 18% of them counted one time only. The ten largest make up over 15% of the sample.

The sequence derives from a woman in her 50s with Graves' hyperthyroidism that later progressed to Graves' ophthalmopathy. The specimen sequenced was blood.

This receptor carries the CDR3 CASGLTPGGAQETQYF. The DNA reads TGTGCTAGTGGTTTGACTCCGGGGGGCGCACAAGAGACCCAGTACTTC. The sequence is built from TRBV12-5 and TRBJ2-5, and possibly TRBD2, on 7 matching bases. Reading from cysteine to phenylalanine, the CDR3 counts 16 amino acids. Just CDR3 DNA is preserved here, 48 bases in frame from base 1. According to the germline V gene, CDR1 reads LGHNT and CDR2 reads FRNRAP. V is clipped by 2 bases and J by 2 bases, and the sequence between their germline boundaries is 15 bases long.